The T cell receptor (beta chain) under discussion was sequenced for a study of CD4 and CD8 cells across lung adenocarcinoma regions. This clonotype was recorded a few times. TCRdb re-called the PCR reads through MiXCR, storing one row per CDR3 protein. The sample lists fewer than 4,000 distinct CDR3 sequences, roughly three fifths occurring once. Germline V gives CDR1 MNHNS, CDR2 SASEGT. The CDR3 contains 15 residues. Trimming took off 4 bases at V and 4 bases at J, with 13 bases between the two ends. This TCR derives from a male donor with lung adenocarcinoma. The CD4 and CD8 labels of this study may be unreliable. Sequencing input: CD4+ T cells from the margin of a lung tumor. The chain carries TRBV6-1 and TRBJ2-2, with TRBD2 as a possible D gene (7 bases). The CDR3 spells CASSARGASTGELFF. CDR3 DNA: TGTGCCAGCAGTGCCCGGGGGGCGAGCACCGGGGAGCTGTTTTTT.